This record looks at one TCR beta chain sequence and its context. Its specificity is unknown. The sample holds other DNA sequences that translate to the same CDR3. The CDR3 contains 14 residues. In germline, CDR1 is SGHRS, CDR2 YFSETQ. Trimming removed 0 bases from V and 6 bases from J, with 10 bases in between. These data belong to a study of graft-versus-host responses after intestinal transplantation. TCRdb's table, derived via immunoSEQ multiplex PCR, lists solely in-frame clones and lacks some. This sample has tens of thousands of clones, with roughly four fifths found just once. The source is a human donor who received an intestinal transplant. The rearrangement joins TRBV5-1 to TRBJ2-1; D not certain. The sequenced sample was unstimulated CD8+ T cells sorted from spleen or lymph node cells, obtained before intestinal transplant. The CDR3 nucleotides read TGCGCCAGCAGCTTGGCCGGGTTATCCAATGAGCAGTTCTTC. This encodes CASSLAGLSNEQFF. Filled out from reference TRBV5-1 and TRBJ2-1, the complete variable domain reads KAGVTQTPRYLIKTRGQQVTLSCSPISGHRSVSWYQQTPGQGLQFLFEYFSETQRNKGNFPGRFSGRQFSNSRSEMNVSTLELGDSALYLCASSLAGLSNEQFFGPGTRLTVL.